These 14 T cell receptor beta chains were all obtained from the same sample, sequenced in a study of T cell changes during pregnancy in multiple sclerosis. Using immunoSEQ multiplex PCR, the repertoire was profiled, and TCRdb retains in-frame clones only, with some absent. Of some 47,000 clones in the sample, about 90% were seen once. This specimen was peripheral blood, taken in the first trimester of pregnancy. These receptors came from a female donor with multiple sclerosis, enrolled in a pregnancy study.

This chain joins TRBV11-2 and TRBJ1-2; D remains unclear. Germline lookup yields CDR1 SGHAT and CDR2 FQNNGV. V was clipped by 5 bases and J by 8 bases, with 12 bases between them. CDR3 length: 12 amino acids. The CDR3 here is CASSLRSRGYTF. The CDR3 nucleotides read TGTGCCAGCAGCCTACGGTCGCGAGGCTACACCTTC. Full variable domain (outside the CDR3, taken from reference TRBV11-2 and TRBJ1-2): EAGVAQSPRYKIIEKRQSVAFWCNPISGHATLYWYQQILGQGPKLLIQFQNNGVVDDSQLPKDRFSAERLKGVDSTLKIQPAKLEDSAVYLCASSLRSRGYTFGSGTRLTVV.

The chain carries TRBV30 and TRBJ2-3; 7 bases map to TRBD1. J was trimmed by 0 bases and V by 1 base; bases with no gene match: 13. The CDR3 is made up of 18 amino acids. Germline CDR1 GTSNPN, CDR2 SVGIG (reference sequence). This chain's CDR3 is CAWSADRVTGSSTDTQYF. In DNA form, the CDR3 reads TGTGCCTGGAGTGCGGACCGAGTGACAGGGTCTAGCACAGATACGCAGTATTTT.

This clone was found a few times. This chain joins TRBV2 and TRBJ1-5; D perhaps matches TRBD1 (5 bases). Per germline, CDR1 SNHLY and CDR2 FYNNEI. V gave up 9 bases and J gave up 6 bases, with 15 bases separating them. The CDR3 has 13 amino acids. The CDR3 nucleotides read TGTGCCAGTTGGGGGGAGGGGACTCAGCCCCAGCATTTT. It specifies CASWGEGTQPQHF.

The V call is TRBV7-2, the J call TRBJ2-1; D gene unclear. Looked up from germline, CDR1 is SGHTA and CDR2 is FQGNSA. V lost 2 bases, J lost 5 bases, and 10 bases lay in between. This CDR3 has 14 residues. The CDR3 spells CASSLMVAHNEQFF. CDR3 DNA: TGTGCCAGCAGCTTAATGGTGGCCCACAATGAGCAGTTCTTC.

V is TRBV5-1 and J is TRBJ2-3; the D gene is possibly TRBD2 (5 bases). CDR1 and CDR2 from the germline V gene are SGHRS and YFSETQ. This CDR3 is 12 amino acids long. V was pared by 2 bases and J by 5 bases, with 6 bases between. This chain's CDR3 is CASSFEGDTQYF. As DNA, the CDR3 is TGCGCCAGCAGCTTCGAGGGAGATACGCAGTATTTT.

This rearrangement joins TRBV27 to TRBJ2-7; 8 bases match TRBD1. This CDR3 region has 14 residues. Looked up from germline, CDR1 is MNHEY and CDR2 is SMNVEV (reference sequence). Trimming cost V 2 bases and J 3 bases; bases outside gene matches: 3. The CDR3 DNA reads TGTGCCAGCAGTTTACAGGGGGCCGACTACGAGCAGTACTTC. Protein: CASSLQGADYEQYF.

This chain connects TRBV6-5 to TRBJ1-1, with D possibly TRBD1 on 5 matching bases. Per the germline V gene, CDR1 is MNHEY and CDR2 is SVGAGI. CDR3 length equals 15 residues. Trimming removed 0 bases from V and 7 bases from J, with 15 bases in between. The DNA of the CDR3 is TGTGCCAGCAGTTACTCCTCCCTTATACAGGTTGAAGCTTTCTTT. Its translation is CASSYSSLIQVEAFF.

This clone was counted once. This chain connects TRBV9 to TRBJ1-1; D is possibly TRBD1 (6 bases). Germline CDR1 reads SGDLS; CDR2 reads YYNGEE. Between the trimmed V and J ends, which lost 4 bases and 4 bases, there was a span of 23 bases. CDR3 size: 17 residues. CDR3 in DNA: TGTGCCAGCAGCCCGAGGGGGAACGGAGGCCTGGGCACTGAAGCTTTCTTT. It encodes CASSPRGNGGLGTEAFF.

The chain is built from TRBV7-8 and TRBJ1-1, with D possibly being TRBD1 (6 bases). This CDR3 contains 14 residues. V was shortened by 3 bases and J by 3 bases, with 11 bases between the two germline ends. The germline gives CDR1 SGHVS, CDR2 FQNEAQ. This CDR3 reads CASSFFSGDTEAFF. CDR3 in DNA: TGTGCCAGCAGCTTTTTCTCAGGGGACACTGAAGCTTTCTTT.

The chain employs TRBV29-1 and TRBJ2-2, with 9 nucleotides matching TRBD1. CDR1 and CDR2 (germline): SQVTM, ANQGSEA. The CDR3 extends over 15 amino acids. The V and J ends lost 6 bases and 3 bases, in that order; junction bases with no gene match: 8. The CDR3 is CSVVLGTGYTGELFF. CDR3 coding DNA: TGCAGCGTCGTATTAGGGACAGGGTACACCGGGGAGCTGTTTTTT.

CDR3 sequence reads: CASSLAVAGGVPEQFF. The DNA for the CDR3 is TGTGCCAGCAGCTTAGCCGTGGCGGGGGGCGTTCCTGAGCAGTTCTTC. This chain connects TRBV11-2 to TRBJ2-1; 8 nucleotides align to TRBD2. CDR1 SGHAT and CDR2 FQNNGV come from the germline V gene. The CDR3 consists of 16 residues. V was clipped by 1 base and J by 9 bases; unmatched bases: 11.

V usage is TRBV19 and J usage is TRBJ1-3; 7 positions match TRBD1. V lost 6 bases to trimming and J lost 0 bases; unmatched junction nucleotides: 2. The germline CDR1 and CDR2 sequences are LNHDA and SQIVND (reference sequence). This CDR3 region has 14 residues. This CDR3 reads CASRGQNSGNTIYF. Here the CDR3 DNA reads TGTGCCAGTAGGGGACAGAACTCTGGAAACACCATATATTTT.

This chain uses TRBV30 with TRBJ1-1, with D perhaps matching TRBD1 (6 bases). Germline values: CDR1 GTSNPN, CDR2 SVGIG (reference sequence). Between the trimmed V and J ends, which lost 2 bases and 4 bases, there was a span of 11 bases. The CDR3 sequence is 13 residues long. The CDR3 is CAWSRGLGTEAFF. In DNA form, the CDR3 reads TGTGCCTGGAGTAGGGGGTTAGGCACTGAAGCTTTCTTT.

The CDR3 DNA is TGCGCCAGCAGCTCCTCTGGCACAGATACGCAGTATTTT. It translates to CASSSSGTDTQYF. The chain is built from TRBV5-1 and TRBJ2-3; D remains unclear. Trimming took 3 bases from V and 1 from J, leaving 6 bases between them. The CDR3 runs to 13 residues. Looked up from germline, CDR1 is SGHRS and CDR2 is YFSETQ.